This TCR beta chain derives from a study of tumor-infiltrating lymphocytes in primary liver carcinoma. About the study: Surgery removed the patients' primary liver carcinoma. The five patients, who were men and women, ranged in age from 30 to 69 years.

Priming with a constant-region primer yielded TCR beta cDNA from 450 to 550 ng total RNA. Generation of the TCR beta libraries relied on three nested multiplex PCR rounds using slightly modified ARM-PCR. Use of TRBV1-TRBV30 forward primers with a C-beta reverse primer characterized the first two PCR rounds, which lasted approximately 11 cycles each. TCRdb fed the multiplex PCR reads into MiXCR, producing one record per CDR3 protein. In the table there are fewer than 350,000 distinct CDR3 sequences, 60% to 80% of which are singletons. CDR1 is SNHLY, CDR2 FYNNEI, per germline. The CDR3 contains 13 residues. This clonotype has just a few counts. One junction end disagrees with the germline gene, perhaps due to a read error. Germline DNA was also extracted, while the blood RNA originated from unsorted whole blood.

The sequencing sample was made of peripheral blood. The chain employs TRBV2 and TRBJ2-1; D remains unclear. This clonotype was sampled from a man in his forties with primary liver carcinoma and hepatitis B virus infection. This chain's CDR3 is CASSEFSSNEQFF. CDR3 coding DNA: TGTGCCAGCAGTGAGTTCTCCTCCAATGAGCAGTTCTTC.